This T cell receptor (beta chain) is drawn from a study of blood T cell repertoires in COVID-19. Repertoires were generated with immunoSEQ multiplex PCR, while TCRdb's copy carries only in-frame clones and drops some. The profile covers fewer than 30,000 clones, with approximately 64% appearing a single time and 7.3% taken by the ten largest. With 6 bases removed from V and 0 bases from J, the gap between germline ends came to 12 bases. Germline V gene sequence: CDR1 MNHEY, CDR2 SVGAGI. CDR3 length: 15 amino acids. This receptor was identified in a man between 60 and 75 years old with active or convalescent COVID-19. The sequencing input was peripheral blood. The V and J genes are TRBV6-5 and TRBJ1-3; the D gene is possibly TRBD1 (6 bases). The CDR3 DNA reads TGTGCCAGCAGAATCCGGGACACCTCTGGAAACACCATATATTTT. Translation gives CASRIRDTSGNTIYF.